The sequence of this TCR beta chain was determined in a study of a mutant IDH1 vaccine in newly diagnosed glioma. Whole-study context: Patients previously underwent radiotherapy, temozolomide, or both, and most underwent both.

Regarding time point: week 11, during vaccination. The study gave 300 ug of mutant IDH1 20-mer peptide per vaccine dose, with topical imiquimod. This CDR3 region has 11 residues. Trimming took off 11 bases at V and 3 bases at J, with 10 bases between the two ends. Germline lookup yields CDR1 ENHRY and CDR2 SYGVKD. Some clones are missing from TCRdb's copy, which holds only in-frame ones; the method was immunoSEQ multiplex PCR. Among over 55,000 clones listed, 70% to 90% were seen once. Turning to this clone: Its antigen is as yet unknown.

This material consisted of PBMCs, taken from a glioma patient whose treatment included an IDH1 peptide vaccine. This receptor was taken from a man between 40 and 49 years old with glioma. This rearrangement joins TRBV10-3 to TRBJ1-1; D uncertain. The DNA for the CDR3 is TGTGCCGTGGGAATTTACACTGAAGCTTTCTTT. This translates into CAVGIYTEAFF.